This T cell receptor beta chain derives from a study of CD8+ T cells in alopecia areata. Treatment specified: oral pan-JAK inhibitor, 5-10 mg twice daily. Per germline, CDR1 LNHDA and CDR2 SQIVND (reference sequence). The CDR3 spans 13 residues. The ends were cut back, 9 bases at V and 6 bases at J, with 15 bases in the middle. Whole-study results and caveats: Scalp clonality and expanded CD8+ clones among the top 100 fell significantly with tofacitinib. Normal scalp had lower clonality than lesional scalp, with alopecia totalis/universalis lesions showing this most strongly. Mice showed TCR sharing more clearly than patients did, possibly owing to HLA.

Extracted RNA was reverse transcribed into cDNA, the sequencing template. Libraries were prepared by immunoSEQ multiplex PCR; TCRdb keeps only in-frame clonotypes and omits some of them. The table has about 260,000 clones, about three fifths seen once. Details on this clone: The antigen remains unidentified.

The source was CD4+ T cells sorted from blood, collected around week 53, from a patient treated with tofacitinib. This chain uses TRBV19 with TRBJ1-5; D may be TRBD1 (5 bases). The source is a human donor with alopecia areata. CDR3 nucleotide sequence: TGTGCCAGCACCACGGGGGTGGCTCAGCCCCAGCATTTT. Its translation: CASTTGVAQPQHF.